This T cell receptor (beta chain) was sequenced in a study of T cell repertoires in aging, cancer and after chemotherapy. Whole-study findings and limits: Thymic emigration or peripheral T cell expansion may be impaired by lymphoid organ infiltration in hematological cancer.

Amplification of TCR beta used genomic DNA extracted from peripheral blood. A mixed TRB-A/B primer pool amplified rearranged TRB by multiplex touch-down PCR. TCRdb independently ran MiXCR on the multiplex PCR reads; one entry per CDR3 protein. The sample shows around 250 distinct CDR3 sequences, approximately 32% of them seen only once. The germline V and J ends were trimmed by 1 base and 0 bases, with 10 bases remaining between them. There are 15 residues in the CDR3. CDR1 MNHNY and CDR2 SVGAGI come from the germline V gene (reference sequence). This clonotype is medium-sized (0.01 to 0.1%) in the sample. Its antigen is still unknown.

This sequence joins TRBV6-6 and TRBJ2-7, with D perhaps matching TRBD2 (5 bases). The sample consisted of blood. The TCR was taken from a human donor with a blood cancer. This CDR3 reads CASSYLTGSSYEQYF. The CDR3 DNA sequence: TGTGCCAGCAGTTACTTAACGGGGAGCTCCTACGAGCAGTACTTC.